The 11 T cell receptor beta chains given below trace back to one sample, sequenced in a study of patients and donors after allogeneic stem cell transplantation. TCRdb reanalysed the RT-PCR reads using MiXCR and keeps one entry per CDR3 protein. The data show approximately 430,000 distinct CDR3 sequences, under 20% seen once. Sequencing input: blood, either unsorted or a sorted T cell fraction (not recorded which). These receptors were taken from a human donor who was either an allogeneic HSCT recipient or a stem cell or donor lymphocyte infusion donor (not recorded which). It is not recorded whose cells these are; they may come from a transplant donor.

This clonotype has at least ten counts. The chain couples TRBV12-3 or TRBV12-4 to TRBJ2-3, with D possibly TRBD2 on 6 matching bases. The CDR3 contains 14 residues. V lost 5 bases and J 2 bases, leaving 11 bases between the germline ends. CDR3 amino acids: CASSPGLFTDTQYF. The CDR3 nucleotides are TGTGCCAGCAGTCCGGGACTTTTCACAGATACGCAGTATTTT.

Only a few counts were recorded for this clonotype. The rearrangement uses TRBV11-2 and TRBJ2-1; the D call may be TRBD1 or TRBD2 (5 bases each). Trimming left V 0 bases short and J 12 bases short, with 15 bases between. The length of the CDR3 is 14 residues. Germline V lookup: CDR1 SGHAT, CDR2 FQNNGV. The CDR3 region has the DNA TGTGCCAGCAGCTTAGATGGGACCCCCATTGGGCAGTTCTTC. Protein product: CASSLDGTPIGQFF.

This clonotype occurred a few times. The chain uses TRBV20-1 and TRBJ2-7; no definite D call. V lost 6 bases to trimming and J lost 6 bases, with 9 bases between them. Germline loops: CDR1 DFQATT, CDR2 SNEGSKA (reference sequence). The CDR3 spans 10 residues. CDR3 DNA: TGCAGTGCCCTCTTGGGCGAGCAGTACTTC. Protein sequence: CSALLGEQYF.

The chain links TRBV28 to TRBJ2-6; D remains unclear. Trimming cost V 7 bases and J 2 bases, with 12 bases left between them. This CDR3 spans 15 amino acids. Germline-derived CDR1 and CDR2 are MDHEN and SYDVKM. DNA of the CDR3: TGTGCCAGCAACTCTGGGGTACCTGGGGCCAACGTCCTGACTTTC. Translated, it gives CASNSGVPGANVLTF.

Written as DNA, the CDR3 is TGCGCCAGCACCCAGGGGGCCCATCTCTACAATGAGCAGTTCTTC. The encoded protein is CASTQGAHLYNEQFF. V is TRBV5-1 and J is TRBJ2-1; 8 bases match TRBD1. The J segment lost 3 bases and the V segment lost 6 bases, leaving 8 bases of the junction unmatched. CDR3 length: 15 amino acids. Per germline, CDR1 SGHRS and CDR2 YFSETQ.

The J gene is TRBJ2-3, the V gene TRBV7-9; tentatively, D is TRBD1 (6 bases). The CDR3 has 15 amino acids. Trimming stripped 2 bases from V and 1 base from J, with 10 bases between. Germline assignment: CDR1 SEHNR and CDR2 FQNEAQ (reference sequence). DNA of the CDR3: TGTGCCAGCAGCTTACGGGACACTCGCACAGATACGCAGTATTTT. Protein: CASSLRDTRTDTQYF. Full variable domain (remainder filled in from reference TRBV7-9 and TRBJ2-3): DTGVSQNPRHKITKRGQNVTFRCDPISEHNRLYWYRQTLGQGPEFLTYFQNEAQLEKSRLLSDRFSAERPKGSFSTLEIQRTEQGDSAMYLCASSLRDTRTDTQYFGPGTRLTVL.

This chain uses TRBV11-2 with TRBJ2-2; 10 bases are shared with TRBD2. Germline values: CDR1 SGHAT, CDR2 FQNNGV. The ends lost 5 bases at V and 6 bases at J; junction bases unmatched: 15. The CDR3 sequence is 18 residues long. As DNA, the CDR3 is TGTGCCAGCAGCCGCACAGGACTAGCGGACAGCCGGCCCGGGGAGCTGTTTTTT. It is translated as CASSRTGLADSRPGELFF.

V usage is TRBV12-3 or TRBV12-4 and J usage is TRBJ2-5, with 7 bases identical to TRBD1. The V and J ends lost 6 bases and 4 bases, in that order; junction bases with no gene match: 8. The CDR3 length is 14 residues. The CDR3 protein is CASSSTGAGETQYF. The CDR3 DNA sequence: TGTGCCAGCAGCTCTACAGGGGCGGGAGAGACCCAGTACTTC.

This clonotype appeared many times. This chain links TRBV4-3 with TRBJ2-2, with D tentatively TRBD2 (6 bases). Germline CDR1 LGHNA, CDR2 YSLEER. Trimming pared 5 bases from V and 1 base from J, leaving 26 bases between. The CDR3 covers 20 residues. The CDR3 sequence is CASSYWPAGSYKENTGELFF. The CDR3 DNA reads as TGCGCCAGCAGCTATTGGCCTGCGGGGTCATACAAGGAGAACACCGGGGAGCTGTTTTTT.

This clonotype was observed at least ten times. The rearrangement joins TRBV11-1 to TRBJ1-5, with 8 bases aligning to TRBD1. The CDR3 has 18 residues. V shed 5 bases, J shed 0 bases, and the junction held 12 bases outside the gene matches. The germline CDR1 and CDR2 sequences are SGHAT and FQDESV (reference sequence). CDR3 residues: CASSPTGQGHYSNQPQHF. The CDR3 DNA is TGTGCCAGCAGCCCGACAGGACAGGGACATTATAGCAATCAGCCCCAGCATTTT.

J is TRBJ1-1 and V is TRBV3-1; perhaps TRBD1 as D (5 bases). Germline CDR1 and CDR2: LGHDT and YNNKEL (reference sequence). The CDR3 spans 13 residues. V was shortened by 0 bases and J by 6 bases, with 8 bases between the two germline ends. CDR3 in DNA: TGTGCCAGCAGCCAAGAGGGGCGGGCTGAAGCTTTCTTT. Its translation: CASSQEGRAEAFF.